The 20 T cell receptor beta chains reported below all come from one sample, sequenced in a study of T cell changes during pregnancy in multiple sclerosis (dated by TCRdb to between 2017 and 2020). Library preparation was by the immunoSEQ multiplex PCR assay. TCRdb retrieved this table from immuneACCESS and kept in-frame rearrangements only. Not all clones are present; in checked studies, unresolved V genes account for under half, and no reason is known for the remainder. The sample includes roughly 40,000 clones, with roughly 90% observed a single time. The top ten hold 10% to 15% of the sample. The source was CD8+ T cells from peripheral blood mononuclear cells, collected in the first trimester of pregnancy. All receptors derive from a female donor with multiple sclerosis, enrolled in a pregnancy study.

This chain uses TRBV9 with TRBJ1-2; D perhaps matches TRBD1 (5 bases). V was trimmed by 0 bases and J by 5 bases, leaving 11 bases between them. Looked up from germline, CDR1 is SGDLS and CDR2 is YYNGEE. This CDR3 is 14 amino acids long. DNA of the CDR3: TGTGCCAGCAGCGTAGGGGGAGGGGCGTATGGCTACACCTTC. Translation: CASSVGGGAYGYTF.

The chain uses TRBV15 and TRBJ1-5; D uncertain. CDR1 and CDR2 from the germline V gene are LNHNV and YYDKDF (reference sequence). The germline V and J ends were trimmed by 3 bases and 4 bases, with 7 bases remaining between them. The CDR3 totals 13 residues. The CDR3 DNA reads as TGTGCCACCAGCAGTGGAGGGAATCAGCCCCAGCATTTT. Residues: CATSSGGNQPQHF.

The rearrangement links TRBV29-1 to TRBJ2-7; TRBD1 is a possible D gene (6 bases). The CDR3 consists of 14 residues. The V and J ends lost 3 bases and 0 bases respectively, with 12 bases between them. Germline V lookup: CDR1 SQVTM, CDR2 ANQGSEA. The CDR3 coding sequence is TGCAGCGTTGATGGTACAGGGAGCTCCTACGAGCAGTACTTC. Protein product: CSVDGTGSSYEQYF.

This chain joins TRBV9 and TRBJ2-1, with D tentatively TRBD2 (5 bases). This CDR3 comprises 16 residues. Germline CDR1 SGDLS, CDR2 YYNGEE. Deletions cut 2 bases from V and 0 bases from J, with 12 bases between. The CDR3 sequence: CASSVVQGSSYNEQFF. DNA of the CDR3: TGTGCCAGCAGCGTTGTGCAAGGGAGCTCCTACAATGAGCAGTTCTTC.

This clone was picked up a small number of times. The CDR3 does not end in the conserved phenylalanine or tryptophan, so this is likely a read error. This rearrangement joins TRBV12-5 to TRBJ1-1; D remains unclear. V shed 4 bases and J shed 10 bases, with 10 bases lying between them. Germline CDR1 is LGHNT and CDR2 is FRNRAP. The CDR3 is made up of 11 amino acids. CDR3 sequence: CASGSRPIAFS. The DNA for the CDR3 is TGTGCTAGTGGTTCACGGCCAATAGCTTTCTCT.

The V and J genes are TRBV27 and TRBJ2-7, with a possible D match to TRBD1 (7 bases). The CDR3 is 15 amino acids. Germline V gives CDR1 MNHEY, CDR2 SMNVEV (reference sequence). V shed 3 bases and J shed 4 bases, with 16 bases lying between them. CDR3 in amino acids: CASSFGGTAKYEQYF. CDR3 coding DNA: TGTGCCAGCAGTTTTGGGGGGACAGCCAAATACGAGCAGTACTTC.

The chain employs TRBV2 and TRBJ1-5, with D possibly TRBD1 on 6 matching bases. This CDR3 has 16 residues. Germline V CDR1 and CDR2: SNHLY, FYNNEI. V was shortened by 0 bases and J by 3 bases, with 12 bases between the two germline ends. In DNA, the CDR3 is TGTGCCAGCAGTGAAGCGGTCGACAGGACCAATCAGCCCCAGCATTTT. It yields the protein CASSEAVDRTNQPQHF.

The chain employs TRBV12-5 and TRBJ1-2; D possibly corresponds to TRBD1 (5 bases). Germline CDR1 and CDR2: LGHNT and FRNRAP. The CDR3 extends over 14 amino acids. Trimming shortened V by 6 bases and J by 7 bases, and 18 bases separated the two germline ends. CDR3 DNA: TGTGCTAGTGGCTCCGCCGGGCGGGACCGTGGCTACACCTTC. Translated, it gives CASGSAGRDRGYTF.

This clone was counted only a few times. CDR3 nucleotides: TGCAGTGTCCTGGGGGGCTATGGCTACACCTTC. Protein product: CSVLGGYGYTF. The J gene is TRBJ1-2, the V gene TRBV20-1; D is perhaps TRBD1 (5 bases). Trimming left V 7 bases short and J 4 bases short, with 10 bases between. The CDR3 is 11 residues long. CDR1 is DFQATT, CDR2 SNEGSKA, per germline (reference sequence).

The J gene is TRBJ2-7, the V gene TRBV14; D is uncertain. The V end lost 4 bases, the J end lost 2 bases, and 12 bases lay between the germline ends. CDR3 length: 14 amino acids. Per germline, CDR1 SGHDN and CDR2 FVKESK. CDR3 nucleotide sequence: TGTGCCAGCAGCCCATATACAGTTCCCTACGAGCAGTACTTC. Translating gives CASSPYTVPYEQYF.

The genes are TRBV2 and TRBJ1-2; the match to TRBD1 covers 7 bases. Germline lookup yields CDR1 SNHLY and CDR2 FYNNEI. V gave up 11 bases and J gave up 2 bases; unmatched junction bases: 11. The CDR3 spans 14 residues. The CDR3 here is CAAEDRPRNYGYTF. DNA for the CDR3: TGTGCCGCTGAGGACAGGCCACGAAACTATGGCTACACCTTC.

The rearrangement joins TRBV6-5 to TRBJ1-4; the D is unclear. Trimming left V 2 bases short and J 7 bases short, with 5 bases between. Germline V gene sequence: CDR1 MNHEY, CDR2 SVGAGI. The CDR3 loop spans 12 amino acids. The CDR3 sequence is CASSYGSEKLFF. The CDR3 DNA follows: TGTGCCAGCAGTTACGGCAGTGAAAAACTGTTTTTT.

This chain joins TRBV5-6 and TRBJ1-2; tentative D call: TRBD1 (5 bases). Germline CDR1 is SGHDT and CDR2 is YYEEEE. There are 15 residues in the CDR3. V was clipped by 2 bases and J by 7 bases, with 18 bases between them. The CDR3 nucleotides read TGTGCCAGCAGCTTTGGTACGGGGGGGAGGGTTGGCTACACCTTC. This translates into CASSFGTGGRVGYTF.

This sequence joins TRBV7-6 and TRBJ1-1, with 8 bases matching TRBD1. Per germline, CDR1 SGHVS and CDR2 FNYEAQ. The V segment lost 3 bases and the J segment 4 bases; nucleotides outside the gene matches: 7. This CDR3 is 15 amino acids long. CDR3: CASSFQTGELTEAFF. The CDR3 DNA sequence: TGTGCCAGCAGCTTCCAGACAGGGGAGCTCACTGAAGCTTTCTTT. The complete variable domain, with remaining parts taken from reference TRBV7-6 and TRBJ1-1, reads GAGVSQSPRYKVTKRGQDVALRCDPISGHVSLYWYRQALGQGPEFLTYFNYEAQQDKSGLPNDRFSAERPEGSISTLTIQRTEQRDSAMYRCASSFQTGELTEAFFGQGTRLTVV.

The CDR3 reads CASSTLEDRAYEQYF. The CDR3 DNA is TGTGCCAGTAGTACGTTGGAGGACAGGGCTTACGAGCAGTACTTC. This chain uses TRBV19 with TRBJ2-7; 8 positions match TRBD1. The CDR3 is made up of 15 amino acids. Unmatched junction bases numbered 9, after V lost 4 bases and J lost 4 bases. Germline CDR1 is LNHDA and CDR2 is SQIVND (reference sequence).

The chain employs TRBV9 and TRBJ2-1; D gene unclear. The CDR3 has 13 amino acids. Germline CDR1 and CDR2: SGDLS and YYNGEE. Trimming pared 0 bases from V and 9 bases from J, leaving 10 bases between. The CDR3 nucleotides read TGTGCCAGCAGCGTAGCCGGAGCATTTGAGCAGTTCTTC. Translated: CASSVAGAFEQFF. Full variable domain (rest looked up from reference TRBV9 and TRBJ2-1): DSGVTQTPKHLITATGQRVTLRCSPRSGDLSVYWYQQSLDQGLQFLIQYYNGEERAKGNILERFSAQQFPDLHSELNLSSLELGDSALYFCASSVAGAFEQFFGPGTRLTVL.

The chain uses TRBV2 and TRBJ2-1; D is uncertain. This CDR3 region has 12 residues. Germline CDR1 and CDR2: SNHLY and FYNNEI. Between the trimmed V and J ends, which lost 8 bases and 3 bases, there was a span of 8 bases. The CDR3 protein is CASEEYYNEQFF. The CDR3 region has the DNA TGTGCCAGCGAGGAATACTACAATGAGCAGTTCTTC.

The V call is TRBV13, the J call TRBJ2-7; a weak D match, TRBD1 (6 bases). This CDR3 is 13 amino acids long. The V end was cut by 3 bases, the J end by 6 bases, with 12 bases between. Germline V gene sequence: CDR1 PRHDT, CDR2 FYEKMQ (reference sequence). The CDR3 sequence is CASSLGTPFEQYF. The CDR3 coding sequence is TGTGCCAGCAGCTTGGGGACACCTTTCGAGCAGTACTTC.

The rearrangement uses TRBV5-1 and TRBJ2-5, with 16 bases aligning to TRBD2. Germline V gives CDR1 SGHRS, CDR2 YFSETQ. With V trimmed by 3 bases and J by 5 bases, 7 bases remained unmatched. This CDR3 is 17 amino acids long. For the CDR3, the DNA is TGCGCCAGCAGCTCTGGGACTAGCGGGGGGGCATGGGAGACCCAGTACTTC. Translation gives CASSSGTSGGAWETQYF.

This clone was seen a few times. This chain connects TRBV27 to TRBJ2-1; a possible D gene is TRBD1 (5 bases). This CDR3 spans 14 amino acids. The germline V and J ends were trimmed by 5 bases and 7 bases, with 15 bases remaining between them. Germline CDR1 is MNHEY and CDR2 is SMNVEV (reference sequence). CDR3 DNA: TGTGCCAGCAGTCTCGGCCCAAGGGGTAATGAGCAGTTCTTC. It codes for CASSLGPRGNEQFF.